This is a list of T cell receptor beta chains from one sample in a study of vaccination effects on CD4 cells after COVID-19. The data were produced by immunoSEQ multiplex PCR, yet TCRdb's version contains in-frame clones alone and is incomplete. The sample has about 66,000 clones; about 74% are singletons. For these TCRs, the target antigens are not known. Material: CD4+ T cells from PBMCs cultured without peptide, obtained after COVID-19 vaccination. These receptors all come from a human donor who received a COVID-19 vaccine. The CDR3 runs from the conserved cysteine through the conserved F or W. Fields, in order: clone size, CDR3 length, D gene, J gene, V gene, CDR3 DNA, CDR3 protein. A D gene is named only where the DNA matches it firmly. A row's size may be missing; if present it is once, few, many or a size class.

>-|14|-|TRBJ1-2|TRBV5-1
TGCGCCAGCAGCTTGGGCGGGCTCAACTATGGCTACACCTTC
CASSLGGLNYGYTF
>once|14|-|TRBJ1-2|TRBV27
TGTGCCAGCAGTTTAGGCGGGGGGGGTTCTGGCTACACCTTC
CASSLGGGGSGYTF
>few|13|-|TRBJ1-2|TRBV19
TGTGCCAGTAGTCGACAGCTACTATATGGCTACACCTTC
CASSRQLLYGYTF
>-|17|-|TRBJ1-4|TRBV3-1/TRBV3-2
TGTGCCAGCAGCCAATTTCGGGCGTTTGCAACTAATGAAAAACTGTTTTTT
CASSQFRAFATNEKLFF
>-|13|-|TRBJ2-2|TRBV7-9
TGTGCCAGCAGCTTTCCTAACACCGGGGAGCTGTTTTTT
CASSFPNTGELFF
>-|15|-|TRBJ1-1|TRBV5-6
TGTGCCAGCAGCTTGATGGGCAGGGGTGCTGCTGAAGCTTTCTTT
CASSLMGRGAAEAFF
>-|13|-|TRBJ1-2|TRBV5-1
TGCGCCAGCAGCGCGACAGTTAACTATGGCTACACCTTC
CASSATVNYGYTF
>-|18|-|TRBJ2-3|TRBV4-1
TGCGCCAGCAGCCAAGATTGGTCACGGCCAGCAGGAACAGATACGCAGTATTTT
CASSQDWSRPAGTDTQYF
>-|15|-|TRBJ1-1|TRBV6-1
TGTGCCAGCAGTGAATTTCGGAGTATGAACACTGAAGCTTTCTTT
CASSEFRSMNTEAFF
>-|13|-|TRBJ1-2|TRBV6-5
TGTGCCAGCAGTCGGGCCCCAGAGAGTGGCTACACCTTC
CASSRAPESGYTF
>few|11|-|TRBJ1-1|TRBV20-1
TGCAGTGCTAGAGATTATTCTGAAGCTTTCTTT
CSARDYSEAFF
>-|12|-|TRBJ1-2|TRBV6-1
TGTGCCAGCAGTGATAGGTTTCGGGGCTACACCTTC
CASSDRFRGYTF
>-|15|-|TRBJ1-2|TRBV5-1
TGCGCCAGCACCCGGGAAGGGCAGGGAGCCTATGGCTACACCTTC
CASTREGQGAYGYTF
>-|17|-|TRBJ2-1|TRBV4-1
TGCGCCAGCAGCAACCCGGCCGGGAAGAGCTCCTACAATGAGCAGTTCTTC
CASSNPAGKSSYNEQFF
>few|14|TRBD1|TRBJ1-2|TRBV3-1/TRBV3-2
TGTGCCAGCAGCCATCAGGGGGCGGACTATGGCTACACCTTC
CASSHQGADYGYTF
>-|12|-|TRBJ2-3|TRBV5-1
TGCGCCAGCAGCTTGGTCTCAGATACGCAGTATTTT
CASSLVSDTQYF
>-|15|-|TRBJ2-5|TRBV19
TGTGCCAGTAGTATACTAGGGACTTATCAAGAGACCCAGTACTTC
CASSILGTYQETQYF
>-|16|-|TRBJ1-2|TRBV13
TGTGCCAGCAGCTCCGGGGAGGGCGGGGGTAACTATGGCTACACCTTC
CASSSGEGGGNYGYTF
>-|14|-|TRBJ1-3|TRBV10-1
TGCGCCAGCAGACCGGACAGCTCTGGAAACACCATATATTTT
CASRPDSSGNTIYF